This T cell receptor (beta chain) was profiled in a study of regulatory T cells in long-lasting Graves disease. Study as a whole: Persistent cases took antithyroid drugs over 5 years and stayed TSH receptor antibody positive. Study-wide results and limits: Fewer public clonotypes were shared by new patients (around 1,000) than by persistent patients (approximately 2,700). Favored gene segments in persistent disease were TRBV28, TRBJ1-2 and TRBJ2-5.

After removal of 2 bases from V and 8 bases from J, the junction contained 10 bases not matched to a gene. The germline CDR1 and CDR2 sequences are DFQATT and SNEGSKA (reference sequence). This CDR3 has 15 amino acids. CDR3-region Arm-PCR and iRepertoire HTBI primers produced the TCR beta libraries. TCRdb passed the multiplex PCR reads through MiXCR, listing each CDR3 protein once. This table holds over 450,000 distinct CDR3 sequences, under 25% found once. Specified time point: persistent/refractory GD, antithyroid drugs over 5 years with positive TRAb. Extracted RNA from PBMCs served as the source of the TCR library. Enrollment of patients was through an endocrinology department in Xi'an, China. Worth noting for this clonotype: The antigen is undetermined.

Material: peripheral blood mononuclear cells (PBMCs), obtained when the disease was refractory, from a patient treated with antithyroid drugs. The receptor comes from a female donor with Graves disease. J is TRBJ2-1 and V is TRBV20-1; 9 bases map to TRBD2. This chain's CDR3 is CSARSLAGPRDEQFF. CDR3 in DNA: TGCAGTGCTAGATCCCTAGCGGGACCCCGAGATGAGCAGTTCTTC.